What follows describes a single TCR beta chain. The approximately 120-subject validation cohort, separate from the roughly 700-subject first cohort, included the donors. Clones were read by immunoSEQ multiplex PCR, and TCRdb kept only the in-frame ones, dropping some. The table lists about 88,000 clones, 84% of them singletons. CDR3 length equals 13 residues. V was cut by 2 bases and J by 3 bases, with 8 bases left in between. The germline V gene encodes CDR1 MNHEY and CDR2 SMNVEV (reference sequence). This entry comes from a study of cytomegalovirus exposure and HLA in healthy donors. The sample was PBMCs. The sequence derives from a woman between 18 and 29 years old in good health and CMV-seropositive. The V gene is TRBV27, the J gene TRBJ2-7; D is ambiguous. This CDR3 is CASSLGLHYEQYF. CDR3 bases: TGTGCCAGCAGTTTAGGGCTACACTACGAGCAGTACTTC.